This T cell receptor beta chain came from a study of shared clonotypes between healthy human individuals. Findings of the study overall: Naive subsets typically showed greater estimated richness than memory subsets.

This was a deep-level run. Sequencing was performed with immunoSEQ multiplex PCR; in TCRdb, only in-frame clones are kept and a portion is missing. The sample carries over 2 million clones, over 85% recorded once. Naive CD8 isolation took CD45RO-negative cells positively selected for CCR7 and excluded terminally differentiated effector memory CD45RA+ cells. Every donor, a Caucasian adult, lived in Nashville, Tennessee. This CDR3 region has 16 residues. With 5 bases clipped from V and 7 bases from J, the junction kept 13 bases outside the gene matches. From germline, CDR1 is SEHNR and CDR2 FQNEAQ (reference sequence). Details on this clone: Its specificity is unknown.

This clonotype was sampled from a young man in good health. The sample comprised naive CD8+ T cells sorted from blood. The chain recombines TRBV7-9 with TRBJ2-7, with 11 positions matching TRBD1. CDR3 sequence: CASSRSERDRGEEQYF. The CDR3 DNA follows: TGTGCCAGCAGCCGCTCTGAGCGGGACAGGGGGGAAGAGCAGTACTTC. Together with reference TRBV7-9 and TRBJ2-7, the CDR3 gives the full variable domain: DTGVSQNPRHKITKRGQNVTFRCDPISEHNRLYWYRQTLGQGPEFLTYFQNEAQLEKSRLLSDRFSAERPKGSFSTLEIQRTEQGDSAMYLCASSRSERDRGEEQYFGPGTRLTVT.